This T cell receptor (beta chain) was sequenced in a study of cytomegalovirus exposure and HLA in healthy donors. Whole-study context: Researchers previously reported finding 90 million to 120 million unique TCR beta sequences from approximately 200 million T cells.

The CDR3 consists of 20 residues. Vbeta (60) and Jbeta (13) primers were used in the PCR. This table comes from immunoSEQ multiplex PCR, and its TCRdb copy is limited to in-frame clones, with some not included. This table holds approximately 160,000 clones, roughly 79% found once. This clone came up once. Antigen unknown. Study-level points and caveats: Follow-up analysis seemed to connect common viral pathogens with several of the most significant clusters identified.

The V gene is TRBV21-1, the J gene TRBJ1-2; TRBD1 is taken as the D call from the table, unchecked against the DNA. TRBV21-1 is described as a pseudogene. This TCR derives from a woman aged 40 to 55 in good health and CMV-seronegative. Sequenced sample: PBMCs. The chain's CDR3 is CASSKSRIWDRGPFFYGYTF. The CDR3 DNA sequence: TGTGCCAGCAGCAAATCCCGGATATGGGACAGGGGGCCTTTCTTCTATGGCTACACCTTC.